This paragraph reports one TCR beta chain. TCRdb reanalysed the 5' RACE reads using MiXCR and keeps one entry per CDR3 protein. The sample carries fewer than 650,000 distinct CDR3 sequences, about a fifth recorded once. The sample comes from a study of T-cell memory formation after mild COVID-19. On the study more broadly: Clustering of TCRs was largely donor specific.

This CDR3 is 14 amino acids long. V lost 5 bases to trimming and J lost 8 bases, with 15 bases between them. This sequence originates from an adult woman who had mild COVID-19 (a few samples of this study predate the infection). Cell type and time point are not known. This rearrangement joins TRBV12-3 or TRBV12-4 to TRBJ1-4, with a possible D match to TRBD1 (6 bases). Sequenced input: PBMCs or a T cell subset sorted from them (not recorded which). CDR3 region: CASSENRVHEKLFF. Here the CDR3 DNA reads TGTGCCAGCAGTGAAAACAGGGTCCACGAAAAACTGTTTTTT.